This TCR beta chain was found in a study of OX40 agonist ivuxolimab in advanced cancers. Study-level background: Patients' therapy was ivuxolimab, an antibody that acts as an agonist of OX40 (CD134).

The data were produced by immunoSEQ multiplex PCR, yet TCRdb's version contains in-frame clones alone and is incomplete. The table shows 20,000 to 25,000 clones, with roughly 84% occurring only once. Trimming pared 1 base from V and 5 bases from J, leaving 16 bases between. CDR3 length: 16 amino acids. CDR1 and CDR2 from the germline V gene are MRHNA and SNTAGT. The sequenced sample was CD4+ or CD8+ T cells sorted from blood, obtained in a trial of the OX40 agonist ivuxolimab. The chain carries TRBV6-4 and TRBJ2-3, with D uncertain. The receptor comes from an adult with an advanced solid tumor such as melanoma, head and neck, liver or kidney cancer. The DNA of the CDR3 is TGTGCCAGCAGTGACTTTGCGGAAAAAGGGATAGATACGCAGTATTTT. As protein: CASSDFAEKGIDTQYF.